Shown below are 10 T cell receptor beta chains from a single sample sequenced in a study of molecular identifiers for immune sequencing clone quantification. One entry per CDR3 protein results from TCRdb running MiXCR on the PCR reads. The table shows some 650,000 distinct CDR3 sequences, with around 20% occurring only once. The sequenced sample was naive CD8+ T cells from blood, with Jurkat cell RNA spiked in. Subset: FACS-sorted CD8+CD4-CCR7+CD45RA+ naive T cells. These TCRs come from a human donor in good health. Some libraries in this study had Jurkat cell RNA spiked in.

Worth noting for this clonotype: A clone one base away is much larger, so this may be a read error. The chain has TRBV6-2 or TRBV6-3 and TRBJ2-7; a possible D gene is TRBD2 (5 bases). Germline assignment: CDR1 MNHEY and CDR2 SVGEGT. This CDR3 comprises 13 residues. Trimming took 9 bases from V and 6 from J, leaving 18 bases between them. The CDR3 protein is CASKEADLLEQYF. DNA of the CDR3: TGTGCCAGTAAGGAGGCAGATCTTCTCGAGCAGTACTTC.

This clonotype was counted at least ten times. The chain is built from TRBV7-3 and TRBJ1-1; possibly TRBD1 for D (5 bases). CDR1 and CDR2 (germline): SGHTA, FQGTGA. V dropped 0 bases and J dropped 1 base, with 9 bases sitting between them. The CDR3 extends over 15 amino acids. CDR3 amino acids: CASSLTGTQNTEAFF. In DNA form, the CDR3 reads TGTGCCAGCAGCTTAACCGGGACGCAGAACACTGAAGCTTTCTTT.

This clonotype was found many times. The chain uses TRBV23-1 and TRBJ1-2, with 7 bases matching TRBD1. TRBV23-1 is treated as an ORF (open reading frame) with a function not yet certain. With 2 bases clipped from V and 4 bases from J, the junction kept 7 bases outside the gene matches. CDR3 length equals 15 residues. The CDR3 sequence is CASSQKTGPSYGYTF. The CDR3 bases are TGCGCCAGCAGTCAAAAGACAGGGCCGAGCTATGGCTACACCTTC.

This clonotype was counted between two and nine times. The chain couples TRBV6-5 to TRBJ2-3; D remains unclear. Germline loops: CDR1 MNHEY, CDR2 SVGAGI. The V end lost 6 bases, the J end lost 1 base, and 14 bases lay between the germline ends. The CDR3 contains 15 residues. The CDR3 nucleotides are TGTGCCAGCAGCAGCAGTGGAGTTGGCACAGATACGCAGTATTTT. This translates into CASSSSGVGTDTQYF.

This clonotype was counted between two and nine times. V is TRBV23-1 and J is TRBJ2-7, with 8 bases lining up with TRBD1. TRBV23-1 is reported as an ORF; its role is uncertain. The length of the CDR3 is 16 residues. V lost 0 bases, J lost 4 bases, and 8 bases stayed unmatched. The chain's CDR3 is CASSQSQRQGFYEQYF. The DNA for the CDR3 is TGCGCCAGCAGTCAATCTCAGAGACAGGGGTTTTACGAGCAGTACTTC.

Only a few counts were recorded for this clonotype. The chain is built from TRBV6-2 or TRBV6-3 and TRBJ2-4; possibly TRBD1 for D (5 bases). V gave up 2 bases and J gave up 0 bases, with 17 bases separating them. Germline V CDR1 and CDR2: MNHEY, SVGEGT. The CDR3 covers 18 residues. Here the CDR3 reads CASSYTLTENLAKNIQYF. The CDR3 DNA reads as TGTGCCAGCAGTTACACATTGACAGAAAACTTAGCCAAAAACATTCAGTACTTC.

This clonotype appeared a few times. One end of the junction is discordant with germline, which a read error may explain. The chain couples TRBV2 to TRBJ2-7, with a tentative D call TRBD1 (5 bases). The germline V gene has CDR1 SNHLY and CDR2 FYNNEI. The CDR3 sequence is 15 residues long. CDR3 DNA: TGTGTCAGCAGTGGAATCCAGGGCTACCCCTACGAGCAGTACTTC. This translates into CVSSGIQGYPYEQYF.

This clonotype occurred many times. The V call is TRBV7-9, the J call TRBJ2-5, with D perhaps matching TRBD2 (5 bases). The CDR3 totals 13 residues. V lost 5 bases, J lost 3 bases, and 10 bases lay in between. CDR1 and CDR2 (germline): SEHNR, FQNEAQ (reference sequence). CDR3 sequence: CASSQAEKETQYF. CDR3 DNA: TGTGCCAGCAGCCAAGCGGAGAAAGAGACCCAGTACTTC. The entire variable domain, with the rest obtained from reference TRBV7-9 and TRBJ2-5, is as follows: DTGVSQNPRHKITKRGQNVTFRCDPISEHNRLYWYRQTLGQGPEFLTYFQNEAQLEKSRLLSDRFSAERPKGSFSTLEIQRTEQGDSAMYLCASSQAEKETQYFGPGTRLLVL.

The table lists this clonotype with many counts. The CDR3: CASSLGEFTYEQYF. The CDR3 bases are TGCGCCAGCAGCTTGGGGGAATTCACCTACGAGCAGTACTTC. The genes are TRBV5-1 and TRBJ2-7, with D unclear. The V end was cut by 0 bases, the J end by 2 bases, with 9 bases between. The CDR3 spans 14 residues. The germline V gene encodes CDR1 SGHRS and CDR2 YFSETQ.

This clonotype was counted at least ten times. This chain links TRBV7-2 with TRBJ2-1; possibly TRBD1 or TRBD2 for D (5 bases each). The V end lost 1 base, the J end lost 9 bases, and 25 bases lay between the germline ends. The CDR3 covers 18 residues. Germline loops: CDR1 SGHTA, CDR2 FQGNSA. The CDR3 protein is CASSLGYHVGTLEIEQFF. CDR3 nucleotides: TGTGCCAGCAGCTTAGGCTACCACGTGGGGACGTTGGAAATTGAGCAGTTCTTC.